This entry is about one T cell receptor (beta chain). Its antigen is not identified. CDR1 is MNHEY, CDR2 SMNVEV, per germline (reference sequence). This CDR3 has 13 residues. Trimming cost V 6 bases and J 4 bases; bases outside gene matches: 2. This entry is derived from a study of PD-1 blockade in classical Hodgkin lymphoma. All patients experienced relapse after autologous stem cell transplantation, and brentuximab vedotin exposure was variable. This table comes from immunoSEQ multiplex PCR, and its TCRdb copy is limited to in-frame clones, with some not included. The top ten hold 15% to 20% of the sample, which has more than 90,000 clones, about four fifths seen once. Study-wide results and limits: Baseline diversity was lower in partial responders and progressors than complete responders.

The source of this sequence is a human donor with classical Hodgkin lymphoma. Specimen: peripheral blood mononuclear cells (PBMCs), collected before the second cycle of nivolumab. The chain couples TRBV27 to TRBJ2-5, with TRBD2 matching over 10 bases. The DNA of the CDR3 is TGTGCCAGCAGCTCTAGCGGGAGAGAGACCCAGTACTTC. It specifies CASSSSGRETQYF.